The 30 T cell receptor beta chains reported below all come from one sample, sequenced in a study of blood T cell repertoires in COVID-19. Measured with immunoSEQ multiplex PCR; TCRdb has only the in-frame clones, and not every one. Among approximately 240,000 clones listed, about four fifths were seen once. The sequenced sample consisted of peripheral blood. The source is a woman aged 25-40 years who had recovered from COVID-19.

This chain connects TRBV28 to TRBJ2-7; 11 positions match TRBD2. CDR3 length: 15 residues. V lost 5 bases and J lost 2; bases outside the gene matches: 5. Germline V gene lookup returns CDR1 MDHEN and CDR2 SYDVKM. This CDR3 is CASSPGTSGAYEQYF. Here the CDR3 DNA reads TGTGCCAGCAGTCCCGGGACTAGCGGAGCCTACGAGCAGTACTTC.

The genes are TRBV19 and TRBJ1-5; D may be TRBD1 (6 bases). In germline, CDR1 is LNHDA, CDR2 SQIVND (reference sequence). The V gene lost 6 bases and the J gene lost 2 bases, with 11 bases spanning the gap. CDR3 size: 14 residues. CDR3 loop: CASRTGWGNQPQHF. DNA of the CDR3: TGTGCCAGTAGAACAGGGTGGGGCAATCAGCCCCAGCATTTT.

In its sample, this clone was seen many times. The V and J genes are TRBV5-1 and TRBJ2-1; TRBD2 agrees at 9 bases. With 3 bases clipped from V and 7 bases from J, the junction kept 8 bases outside the gene matches. Per the germline V gene, CDR1 is SGHRS and CDR2 is YFSETQ. The CDR3 has 15 amino acids. The CDR3: CASSSFAGGNNEQFF. CDR3 sequence (DNA): TGCGCCAGCAGCTCCTTTGCGGGAGGGAATAATGAGCAGTTCTTC.

This sequence joins TRBV19 and TRBJ2-3, with 12 bases that match TRBD1. The CDR3 loop spans 15 amino acids. With V trimmed by 7 bases and J by 2 bases, 4 bases remained unmatched. CDR1 and CDR2 (germline): LNHDA, SQIVND (reference sequence). CDR3 sequence: CASKQGQGATDTQYF. DNA for the CDR3: TGTGCCAGTAAGCAGGGACAGGGGGCCACAGATACGCAGTATTTT.

The chain is built from TRBV28 and TRBJ1-2; 8 nucleotides align to TRBD1. Germline V gene lookup returns CDR1 MDHEN and CDR2 SYDVKM. With V trimmed by 5 bases and J by 8 bases, 13 bases remained unmatched. The CDR3 has 15 amino acids. The CDR3 reads CASSLNSQGDGGYTF. The CDR3, as DNA: TGTGCCAGCAGTCTCAACTCACAGGGGGACGGCGGCTACACCTTC.

The chain has TRBV6-1 and TRBJ1-3, with unresolved D. V lost 1 base and J lost 4, with 8 bases in between. Germline V gene sequence: CDR1 MNHNS, CDR2 SASEGT. This CDR3 is built from 14 residues. CDR3 sequence (DNA): TGTGCCAGCAGTGAAGGACAAGGCGGAAACACCATATATTTT. It yields the protein CASSEGQGGNTIYF.

This sequence joins TRBV11-3 and TRBJ2-1; no definite D call. In germline, CDR1 is SGHNT, CDR2 YENEEA. The CDR3 runs to 13 residues. V lost 3 bases and J lost 4, with 7 bases in between. The DNA of the CDR3 is TGTGCCAGCAGCTTGAGTGATTACAATGAGCAGTTCTTC. Protein: CASSLSDYNEQFF. Supplemented by reference TRBV11-3 and TRBJ2-1, the full variable domain reads EAGVVQSPRYKIIEKKQPVAFWCNPISGHNTLYWYLQNLGQGPELLIRYENEEAVDDSQLPKDRFSAERLKGVDSTLKIQPAELGDSAVYLCASSLSDYNEQFFGPGTRLTVL.

In the case of this clone: The identical CDR3 is also encoded by other nucleotide sequences in the sample. The V call is TRBV19, the J call TRBJ1-5; TRBD1 aligns across 11 bases. The germline V gene has CDR1 LNHDA and CDR2 SQIVND (reference sequence). CDR3 size: 14 residues. J gave up 6 bases and V 8 bases, and 6 bases lay outside the gene matches. The CDR3 sequence is CASSGTGGSQPQHF. The CDR3, as DNA: TGTGCCAGTTCCGGGACAGGGGGTTCTCAGCCCCAGCATTTT.

The chain employs TRBV4-1 and TRBJ1-5, with a possible D match to TRBD1 (6 bases). Trimming removed 0 bases at V and 0 bases at J, with 15 bases between. The CDR3 has 18 residues. Germline CDR1 MGHRA, CDR2 YSYEKL. The CDR3 DNA is TGCGCCAGCAGCCAAGATGATCGGGGACACTATAGCAATCAGCCCCAGCATTTT. This sequence encodes CASSQDDRGHYSNQPQHF.

The chain uses TRBV5-1 and TRBJ1-2; 8 bases match TRBD1. Germline lookup yields CDR1 SGHRS and CDR2 YFSETQ. J was trimmed by 7 bases and V by 4 bases; bases with no gene match: 9. CDR3 length: 14 residues. The CDR3 protein is CASSLDRERRGYTF. CDR3 nucleotide sequence: TGCGCCAGCAGCCTGGACAGGGAGAGACGTGGCTACACCTTC.

V gene TRBV19 combines with J gene TRBJ2-1, with 7 bases fitting TRBD2. The CDR3 spans 15 residues. The junction had 6 bases not matched to a gene; V was cut back by 6 bases and J by 1 base. The V gene's germline CDR1 is LNHDA and CDR2 SQIVND (reference sequence). In nucleotides, the CDR3 is TGTGCCAGTAGACCTAGCGGAACTTCCTACAATGAGCAGTTCTTC. Encoded protein: CASRPSGTSYNEQFF. The whole variable domain, filled in from reference TRBV19 and TRBJ2-1, reads DGGITQSPKYLFRKEGQNVTLSCEQNLNHDAMYWYRQDPGQGLRLIYYSQIVNDFQKGDIAEGYSVSREKKESFPLTVTSAQKNPTAFYLCASRPSGTSYNEQFFGPGTRLTVL.

CDR3 in amino acids: CASSLGGTGSSFYGYTF. CDR3 coding DNA: TGCGCCAGCAGCTTGGGAGGGACAGGTTCAAGTTTCTATGGCTACACCTTC. The V call is TRBV5-1, the J call TRBJ1-2; 8 bases are a match to TRBD1. The ends lost 0 bases at V and 4 bases at J; junction bases unmatched: 11. CDR3 size: 17 residues. Germline assignment: CDR1 SGHRS and CDR2 YFSETQ.

This chain connects TRBV19 to TRBJ2-2; weak D call: TRBD1 (5 bases). V was pared by 2 bases and J by 3 bases, with 7 bases between. The V gene's germline CDR1 is LNHDA and CDR2 SQIVND (reference sequence). CDR3 length equals 14 residues. The CDR3 loop is CASSIKGDTGELFF. The CDR3 DNA reads TGTGCCAGTAGTATAAAAGGGGACACCGGGGAGCTGTTTTTT.

This clone was detected only once. The genes are TRBV6-5 and TRBJ1-1, with 9 bases that match TRBD1. Germline CDR1 is MNHEY and CDR2 is SVGAGI. V gave up 2 bases and J gave up 5 bases; unmatched junction bases: 6. The CDR3 contains 15 residues. As DNA, the CDR3 is TGTGCCAGCAGTTACGCGGACAGGGGAGGGACTGAAGCTTTCTTT. Its protein product is CASSYADRGGTEAFF.

V usage is TRBV28 and J usage is TRBJ2-3; perhaps TRBD1 as D (6 bases). Germline-derived CDR1 and CDR2 are MDHEN and SYDVKM. The CDR3 totals 14 residues. V lost 3 bases and J 10 bases, leaving 17 bases between the germline ends. CDR3 sequence: CASSFLSGQPSQYF. CDR3 nucleotides: TGTGCCAGCAGTTTCCTTTCCGGACAGCCGTCGCAGTATTTT. The full variable domain, its missing parts supplied by reference TRBV28 and TRBJ2-3, is DVKVTQSSRYLVKRTGEKVFLECVQDMDHENMFWYRQDPGLGLRLIYFSYDVKMKEKGDIPEGYSVSREKKERFSLILESASTNQTSMYLCASSFLSGQPSQYFGPGTRLTVL.

The chain employs TRBV7-2 and TRBJ2-5; unclear D gene. The V and J ends lost 2 bases and 5 bases respectively, with 6 bases between them. Germline V gene data show CDR1 as SGHTA and CDR2 as FQGNSA. This CDR3 has 12 residues. This CDR3 is CASSLLRETQYF. CDR3 in DNA: TGTGCCAGCAGCTTACTCCGGGAGACCCAGTACTTC. Variable domain in full (rest from reference TRBV7-2 and TRBJ2-5): GAGVSQSPSNKVTEKGKDVELRCDPISGHTALYWYRQSLGQGLEFLIYFQGNSAPDKSGLPSDRFSAERTGGSVSTLTIQRTQQEDSAVYLCASSLLRETQYFGPGTRLLVL.

The rearrangement joins TRBV10-3 to TRBJ2-7; TRBD1 aligns across 7 bases. The CDR3 loop spans 14 amino acids. J gave up 4 bases and V 2 bases, and 5 bases lay outside the gene matches. The V gene's germline CDR1 is ENHRY and CDR2 SYGVKD. CDR3 nucleotide sequence: TGTGCCATCAGTGAGCAAGGGGGCGGATACGAGCAGTACTTC. This sequence encodes CAISEQGGGYEQYF.

This rearrangement joins TRBV19 to TRBJ1-2; maybe TRBD1 (6 bases). Trimming took off 6 bases at V and 4 bases at J, with 18 bases between the two ends. Germline CDR1 and CDR2: LNHDA and SQIVND (reference sequence). CDR3 length: 15 residues. DNA for the CDR3: TGTGCCAGTAGGACAGGAGAACCGTATGTCTATGGCTACACCTTC. Translation gives CASRTGEPYVYGYTF.

This chain connects TRBV5-1 to TRBJ2-1; TRBD2 matches 9 bases. This CDR3 comprises 18 residues. V gave up 0 bases and J gave up 2 bases; unmatched junction bases: 9. Per germline, CDR1 SGHRS and CDR2 YFSETQ. The CDR3 sequence: CASSLAGAGGVPYNEQFF. For the CDR3, the DNA is TGCGCCAGCAGCTTGGCCGGGGCGGGAGGGGTCCCCTACAATGAGCAGTTCTTC.

This chain joins TRBV30 and TRBJ1-3, with 10 nucleotides matching TRBD1. CDR3 length: 15 residues. CDR1 is GTSNPN and CDR2 is SVGIG in the germline V gene (reference sequence). With V trimmed by 4 bases and J by 0 bases, 3 bases remained unmatched. The CDR3 sequence is CAWNRDRGSGNTIYF. In DNA, the CDR3 is TGTGCCTGGAACCGGGACAGGGGCTCTGGAAACACCATATATTTT.

The chain carries TRBV19 and TRBJ1-2; perhaps TRBD1 as D (6 bases). There are 14 residues in the CDR3. Germline V gene lookup returns CDR1 LNHDA and CDR2 SQIVND (reference sequence). With 4 bases removed from V and 2 bases from J, the gap between germline ends came to 11 bases. The CDR3 region has the DNA TGTGCCAGTAGTACAGACGGACAGAACTATGGCTACACCTTC. This codes for CASSTDGQNYGYTF. Drawing the rest from reference TRBV19 and TRBJ1-2, the complete variable domain is DGGITQSPKYLFRKEGQNVTLSCEQNLNHDAMYWYRQDPGQGLRLIYYSQIVNDFQKGDIAEGYSVSREKKESFPLTVTSAQKNPTAFYLCASSTDGQNYGYTFGSGTRLTVV.

The chain combines TRBV9 with TRBJ2-3; TRBD1 aligns across 9 bases. Germline lookup yields CDR1 SGDLS and CDR2 YYNGEE. Unmatched junction bases numbered 16, after V lost 3 bases and J lost 5 bases. CDR3 length: 18 amino acids. The CDR3 spells CASSEKEVGGQGLDTQYF. CDR3 in DNA: TGTGCCAGCAGCGAGAAGGAGGTAGGGGGACAGGGACTAGATACGCAGTATTTT.

This chain connects TRBV6-6 to TRBJ1-2; 7 bases fit TRBD1. The CDR3 consists of 15 residues. The trim removed 0 bases at V and 4 bases at J, leaving 5 bases unmatched. Germline CDR1 is MNHNY and CDR2 is SVGAGI (reference sequence). DNA of the CDR3: TGTGCCAGCAGTTACTCGCCAGGGGGAAGCTATGGCTACACCTTC. Encoded protein: CASSYSPGGSYGYTF.

This clone was detected only a few times. The J gene is TRBJ1-2, the V gene TRBV5-3, with TRBD1 identical over 7 bases. TRBV5-3 is placed among ORFs of uncertain function. The length of the CDR3 is 14 residues. Trimming cost V 4 bases and J 3 bases; bases outside gene matches: 6. The CDR3 spells CARSDGQAHYGYTF. The CDR3 region has the DNA TGTGCCAGAAGCGATGGACAGGCGCACTATGGCTACACCTTC.

This clone appeared once. J is TRBJ1-2 and V is TRBV7-6; TRBD1 agrees at 7 bases. V gave up 4 bases and J gave up 8 bases; unmatched junction bases: 7. CDR1 is SGHVS, CDR2 FNYEAQ, per germline. The CDR3 length is 13 residues. For the CDR3, the DNA is TGTGCCAGCAGCTCGACAGGGATAGACGGCTACACCTTC. This translates into CASSSTGIDGYTF.

This clone has a handful of counts. This chain uses TRBV6-1 with TRBJ1-3, with a weak D call TRBD1 (5 bases). The V gene lost 3 bases and the J gene lost 4 bases, with 10 bases spanning the gap. This CDR3 has 14 residues. From germline, CDR1 is MNHNS and CDR2 SASEGT. This CDR3 is CASSDRAEGNTIYF. The CDR3 nucleotides read TGTGCCAGCAGTGACAGGGCTGAAGGAAACACCATATATTTT.

The chain recombines TRBV3-1 (or the pseudogene TRBV3-2) with TRBJ2-1; maybe TRBD1 (5 bases). V was clipped by 3 bases and J by 2 bases, with 17 bases between them. The CDR3 has 17 residues. Germline V gene data show CDR1 as LGHDT and CDR2 as YNNKEL (reference sequence). The CDR3 is CASSHSPGSRAYNEQFF. CDR3 DNA: TGTGCCAGCAGCCATTCGCCAGGGTCTAGAGCCTACAATGAGCAGTTCTTC.

About this clone itself: This sequence may be a read error, since a much larger clone differs from it by one base. This chain links TRBV5-6 with TRBJ2-7, with 11 bases matching TRBD2. This CDR3 has 15 amino acids. The germline V gene encodes CDR1 SGHDT and CDR2 YYEEEE. V lost 4 bases, J lost 2 bases, and 5 bases stayed unmatched. Here the CDR3 reads CASSPGTSGPYEQYF. CDR3 DNA sequence: TGTGCCAGCAGCCCCGGGACTAGCGGCCCCTACGAGCAGTACTTC.

The chain couples TRBV7-2 to TRBJ1-3, with D possibly matching TRBD1 (5 bases). This CDR3 is 17 amino acids long. The V gene lost 0 bases and the J gene lost 4 bases, with 16 bases spanning the gap. Per the germline V gene, CDR1 is SGHTA and CDR2 is FQGNSA. CDR3 residues: CASSLALFQGDGNTIYF. The CDR3, as DNA: TGTGCCAGCAGCTTAGCCCTTTTCCAGGGCGACGGAAACACCATATATTTT.

This clone has a handful of counts. This chain links TRBV27 with TRBJ2-6; D is uncertain. The germline gives CDR1 MNHEY, CDR2 SMNVEV (reference sequence). The V gene lost 6 bases and the J gene lost 0 bases, with 9 bases spanning the gap. The CDR3 extends over 15 amino acids. The CDR3 coding sequence is TGTGCCAGCAGGACCCCTAGCTCTGGGGCCAACGTCCTGACTTTC. Protein sequence: CASRTPSSGANVLTF.